A selection of T cell receptor beta chains follows, all from one sample in a study of response to subunit inactivated influenza vaccine. TCRdb passed the RT-PCR reads through MiXCR, listing each CDR3 protein once. The sample contains 700,000 to 800,000 distinct CDR3 sequences, 15% to 20% of which appear only once. The sample here was PBMCs from blood, taken about 5 days after vaccination. These receptors were collected from a man aged 45-60 years who received an inactivated influenza vaccine. Both conserved end residues are part of each CDR3. The order of the fields is clone size, V gene, J gene, D gene, CDR3 DNA, CDR3 protein. D genes are given only for firm matches. Only part of the rows carry a size: once, few, many, or a class if the clone is expanded.

clone_size: few
v_call: TRBV14
j_call: TRBJ2-5
d_call: TRBD1
cdr3_nt: TGTGCCAGCAGCCAGGACAGGGCTCCTGGGACCCAGTACTTC
cdr3_aa: CASSQDRAPGTQYF

clone_size: -
v_call: TRBV20-1
j_call: TRBJ1-5
d_call: -
cdr3_nt: TGCAGTGCCTTGGGAGGGAGTGGGATCAATCAGCCCCAGCATTTT
cdr3_aa: CSALGGSGINQPQHF

clone_size: -
v_call: TRBV5-5
j_call: TRBJ1-1
d_call: TRBD1
cdr3_nt: TGTGCCAGCAGCACCAACAGGGGGAACACTGAAGCTTTCTTT
cdr3_aa: CASSTNRGNTEAFF

clone_size: many
v_call: TRBV20-1
j_call: TRBJ2-5
d_call: TRBD2
cdr3_nt: TGCAGTACCGAGGGACTAGTTCAAGAGACCCAGTACTTC
cdr3_aa: CSTEGLVQETQYF

clone_size: few
v_call: TRBV2
j_call: TRBJ2-2
d_call: TRBD1
cdr3_nt: TGTGCCAGCAGGAAGACAGGGGGCCCGAACACCGGGGAGCTGTTTTTT
cdr3_aa: CASRKTGGPNTGELFF

clone_size: -
v_call: TRBV15
j_call: TRBJ1-1
d_call: -
cdr3_nt: TGTGCCACCAGCAGAGACCTGGGGAAAACTGAAGCTTTCTTT
cdr3_aa: CATSRDLGKTEAFF

clone_size: -
v_call: TRBV15
j_call: TRBJ1-1
d_call: -
cdr3_nt: TGTGCCACCAGCAGAGATCGCTTTGAAGCTTTCTTT
cdr3_aa: CATSRDRFEAFF

clone_size: few
v_call: TRBV9
j_call: TRBJ2-1
d_call: -
cdr3_nt: TGTGCCAGCAGTGAAGAGACTGCGGGAAATGAGCAGTTCTTC
cdr3_aa: CASSEETAGNEQFF

clone_size: -
v_call: TRBV6-2/TRBV6-3
j_call: TRBJ2-7
d_call: TRBD1
cdr3_nt: TGTGCCAGCAGTACCGGGACAGGGGGATTCGAGCAGTACTTC
cdr3_aa: CASSTGTGGFEQYF

clone_size: few
v_call: TRBV20-1
j_call: TRBJ2-1
d_call: TRBD2
cdr3_nt: TGCAGTGCTAGCCTGACTAGCGGGGGTGAGCAGTTCTTC
cdr3_aa: CSASLTSGGEQFF

clone_size: many
v_call: TRBV12-3/TRBV12-4
j_call: TRBJ1-2
d_call: -
cdr3_nt: TGTGCCAGCAGTTTAATCCCCAGGGAGGGCTACACCTTC
cdr3_aa: CASSLIPREGYTF

clone_size: few
v_call: TRBV12-3/TRBV12-4
j_call: TRBJ1-5
d_call: TRBD1
cdr3_nt: TGTGCCAGCAGGCTGGGACAGGGAGGACAGCCCCAGCATTTT
cdr3_aa: CASRLGQGGQPQHF

clone_size: -
v_call: TRBV20-1
j_call: TRBJ1-5
d_call: -
cdr3_nt: TGCAGTGCTAGACAGGACCGGATCGGGCCCCAGCATTTT
cdr3_aa: CSARQDRIGPQHF

clone_size: -
v_call: TRBV7-9
j_call: TRBJ2-5
d_call: -
cdr3_nt: TGTGCCAGCAGCTTAGCTGGCTTCTACCAAGAGACCCAGTACTTC
cdr3_aa: CASSLAGFYQETQYF

clone_size: -
v_call: TRBV20-1
j_call: TRBJ2-7
d_call: -
cdr3_nt: TGCAGTGCTTGGGCAGCTACAACCTACGAGCAGTACTTC
cdr3_aa: CSAWAATTYEQYF

clone_size: few
v_call: TRBV20-1
j_call: TRBJ2-1
d_call: TRBD2
cdr3_nt: TGCAGTGCTAGAGTTAGCGGGGGGGCCTCGGAGCAGTTCTTC
cdr3_aa: CSARVSGGASEQFF

clone_size: -
v_call: TRBV12-3/TRBV12-4
j_call: TRBJ1-4
d_call: -
cdr3_nt: TGTGCCAGCAGCCAGAACCTCCGAAAACTGTTTTTT
cdr3_aa: CASSQNLRKLFF

clone_size: -
v_call: TRBV12-3/TRBV12-4
j_call: TRBJ2-7
d_call: TRBD1
cdr3_nt: TGTGCCAGCAGTCCCCGGAGGAGAAGGGGGCTGTACGAGCAGTACTTC
cdr3_aa: CASSPRRRRGLYEQYF

clone_size: -
v_call: TRBV12-3/TRBV12-4
j_call: TRBJ2-3
d_call: TRBD2
cdr3_nt: TGTGCCAGCAGTAAACGTCTAGCGGGGGCTAGCACAGATACGCAGTATTTT
cdr3_aa: CASSKRLAGASTDTQYF

clone_size: -
v_call: TRBV5-1
j_call: TRBJ1-2
d_call: -
cdr3_nt: TGCGCCAGCAGAGCGGACGGTTTTAACTATGGCTACACCTTC
cdr3_aa: CASRADGFNYGYTF

clone_size: few
v_call: TRBV12-3/TRBV12-4
j_call: TRBJ2-7
d_call: -
cdr3_nt: TGTGCCAGTACCCGGGACGTTGGGTACGAGCAGTACTTC
cdr3_aa: CASTRDVGYEQYF

clone_size: -
v_call: TRBV6-1
j_call: TRBJ2-3
d_call: -
cdr3_nt: TGTGCCAGCAGTGAACTACTACGGGTGGCAGATACGCAGTATTTT
cdr3_aa: CASSELLRVADTQYF

clone_size: -
v_call: TRBV5-1
j_call: TRBJ2-4
d_call: TRBD2
cdr3_nt: TGCGCCAGCAGCTCCGGACTAGCGGGAGTTACCAAAAACATTCAGTACTTC
cdr3_aa: CASSSGLAGVTKNIQYF

clone_size: few
v_call: TRBV9
j_call: TRBJ2-1
d_call: TRBD2
cdr3_nt: TGTGCCAGCAGCGTAGAGGCTAGCGGGAGGTGGGCAAATGAGCAGTTCTTC
cdr3_aa: CASSVEASGRWANEQFF

clone_size: few
v_call: TRBV20-1
j_call: TRBJ2-7
d_call: -
cdr3_nt: TGCAGTGCTGCCCCACTCCGACAGGGAGGGATATACGAGCAGTACTTC
cdr3_aa: CSAAPLRQGGIYEQYF

clone_size: -
v_call: TRBV12-3/TRBV12-4
j_call: TRBJ1-2
d_call: -
cdr3_nt: TGTGCCAGCAGAGTGGGCCCGGTCTATGGCTACACCTTC
cdr3_aa: CASRVGPVYGYTF

clone_size: -
v_call: TRBV7-2
j_call: TRBJ2-2
d_call: TRBD2
cdr3_nt: TGTGCCAGCAGTTTGGGACTAGCGGGATCTGGGGAGCTGTGTTTT
cdr3_aa: CASSLGLAGSGELCF

clone_size: -
v_call: TRBV6-5
j_call: TRBJ2-3
d_call: -
cdr3_nt: TGTGCCAGCATACAGGGCTCAGATACGCAGTATTTT
cdr3_aa: CASIQGSDTQYF

clone_size: many
v_call: TRBV4-3
j_call: TRBJ1-5
d_call: -
cdr3_nt: TGCGCCAGCAGCCAAGATTGGGGTACAAATCAGCCCCAGCATTTT
cdr3_aa: CASSQDWGTNQPQHF

clone_size: many
v_call: TRBV4-1
j_call: TRBJ2-5
d_call: -
cdr3_nt: TGCGCCAGCAGCCAGGACTATACAGGGACCCAGTACTTC
cdr3_aa: CASSQDYTGTQYF

clone_size: -
v_call: TRBV6-1
j_call: TRBJ1-3
d_call: TRBD1
cdr3_nt: TGTGCCAGCACCCTGCTGGGGACAGGGGTCCACACCATATATTTT
cdr3_aa: CASTLLGTGVHTIYF

clone_size: -
v_call: TRBV29-1
j_call: TRBJ2-3
d_call: -
cdr3_nt: TGCAGCGTTGAAGATCTTGGGGGGCGCGTCGGAACAGATACGCAGTATTTT
cdr3_aa: CSVEDLGGRVGTDTQYF

clone_size: -
v_call: TRBV12-3/TRBV12-4
j_call: TRBJ2-7
d_call: -
cdr3_nt: TGTGCCAGCAGATTACAGGACGTCTACGAGCAGTACTTC
cdr3_aa: CASRLQDVYEQYF

clone_size: many
v_call: TRBV20-1
j_call: TRBJ2-7
d_call: -
cdr3_nt: TGCAGTTTCCAAAGTGGGCTCCTTAGCAACGAGCAGTACTTC
cdr3_aa: CSFQSGLLSNEQYF

clone_size: few
v_call: TRBV25-1
j_call: TRBJ1-3
d_call: -
cdr3_nt: TGTGCCAGCAGTGCAATCGCTGGAAACACCATATATTTT
cdr3_aa: CASSAIAGNTIYF

clone_size: -
v_call: TRBV25-1
j_call: TRBJ2-1
d_call: TRBD1
cdr3_nt: TGTGCCAGCAGCCCCCTGGGGACAGGGGACTACAATGAGCAGTTCTTC
cdr3_aa: CASSPLGTGDYNEQFF

clone_size: few
v_call: TRBV28
j_call: TRBJ2-4
d_call: -
cdr3_nt: TGTGCCAGCAGTGGAGGCTCTAGGGGGAACATTCAGTACTTC
cdr3_aa: CASSGGSRGNIQYF

clone_size: few
v_call: TRBV5-6
j_call: TRBJ2-3
d_call: TRBD2
cdr3_nt: TGTGCCAGCAGCTTGGGTGGGCTAGCGGGGGCCAATACGCAGTATTTT
cdr3_aa: CASSLGGLAGANTQYF

clone_size: -
v_call: TRBV28
j_call: TRBJ2-5
d_call: -
cdr3_nt: TGTGCCAGCAGTCCTACTAAAAGAGAGACCCAGTACTTC
cdr3_aa: CASSPTKRETQYF

clone_size: few
v_call: TRBV27
j_call: TRBJ2-7
d_call: -
cdr3_nt: TGTGCCAGCAGTTTCACGGGAGCCTCCTACGAGCAGTACTTC
cdr3_aa: CASSFTGASYEQYF

clone_size: many
v_call: TRBV29-1
j_call: TRBJ2-5
d_call: -
cdr3_nt: TGCAGCGGTGACAGGAGAGGGGAGACCCAGTACTTC
cdr3_aa: CSGDRRGETQYF

clone_size: -
v_call: TRBV7-8
j_call: TRBJ1-1
d_call: -
cdr3_nt: TGTGCCAGCAGCGTCAGGGGAGGGAGGACTGAAGCTTTCTTT
cdr3_aa: CASSVRGGRTEAFF

clone_size: -
v_call: TRBV27
j_call: TRBJ1-6
d_call: -
cdr3_nt: TGTGCCAGCAGTTTCTCAGGGGCTAATTCACCCCTCCACTTT
cdr3_aa: CASSFSGANSPLHF

clone_size: many
v_call: TRBV5-1
j_call: TRBJ2-3
d_call: -
cdr3_nt: TGCGCCAGCAGCTTCTACGTTGGAGATACGCAGTATTTT
cdr3_aa: CASSFYVGDTQYF

clone_size: few
v_call: TRBV6-1
j_call: TRBJ1-1
d_call: -
cdr3_nt: TGTGCCAGCAGTGAGCGATCTGAGGCTTTCTTT
cdr3_aa: CASSERSEAFF

clone_size: few
v_call: TRBV11-2
j_call: TRBJ2-3
d_call: TRBD2
cdr3_nt: TGTGCCAGCAGCTTAGTGGGAACGGGAGGAGATACGCAGTATTTT
cdr3_aa: CASSLVGTGGDTQYF

clone_size: few
v_call: TRBV15
j_call: TRBJ2-5
d_call: -
cdr3_nt: TGTGCCACCAGCAGAGTCATCCAAGAGACCCAGTACTTC
cdr3_aa: CATSRVIQETQYF

clone_size: few
v_call: TRBV29-1
j_call: TRBJ1-2
d_call: -
cdr3_nt: TGCAGCGTTGTCGGGCTGAACTATGGCTACACCTTC
cdr3_aa: CSVVGLNYGYTF

clone_size: -
v_call: TRBV20-1
j_call: TRBJ1-4
d_call: -
cdr3_nt: TGCAGTGCTAGCGTCAGGACAGCTAATGAAAAACTGTTTTTT
cdr3_aa: CSASVRTANEKLFF

clone_size: many
v_call: TRBV4-1
j_call: TRBJ2-2
d_call: TRBD1
cdr3_nt: TGCGCCAGCAGCGAACAGGGGGCGCACACCGGGGAGCTGTTTTTT
cdr3_aa: CASSEQGAHTGELFF

clone_size: many
v_call: TRBV20-1
j_call: TRBJ1-5
d_call: TRBD1
cdr3_nt: TGCAGTGGGAAGACAGGGTGGAGAAATCAGCCCCAGCATTTT
cdr3_aa: CSGKTGWRNQPQHF

clone_size: -
v_call: TRBV29-1
j_call: TRBJ2-2
d_call: TRBD2
cdr3_nt: TGCAGCGCTGAAGAGACTAGCGGGAGGGACAACACCGGGGAGCTGTTTTTT
cdr3_aa: CSAEETSGRDNTGELFF